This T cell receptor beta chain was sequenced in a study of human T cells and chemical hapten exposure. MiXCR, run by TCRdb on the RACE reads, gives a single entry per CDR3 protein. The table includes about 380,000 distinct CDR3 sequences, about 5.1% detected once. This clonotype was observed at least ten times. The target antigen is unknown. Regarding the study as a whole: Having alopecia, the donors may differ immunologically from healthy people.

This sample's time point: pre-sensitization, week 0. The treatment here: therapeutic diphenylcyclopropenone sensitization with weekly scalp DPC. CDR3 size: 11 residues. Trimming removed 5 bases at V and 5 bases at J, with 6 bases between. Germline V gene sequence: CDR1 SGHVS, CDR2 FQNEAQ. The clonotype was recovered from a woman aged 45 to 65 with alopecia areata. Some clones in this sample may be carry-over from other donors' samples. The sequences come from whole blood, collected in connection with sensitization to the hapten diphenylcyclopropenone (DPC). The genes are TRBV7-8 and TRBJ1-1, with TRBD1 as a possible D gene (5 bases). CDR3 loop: CASSRTTEAFF. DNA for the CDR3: TGTGCCAGCAGCCGGACAACTGAAGCTTTCTTT.